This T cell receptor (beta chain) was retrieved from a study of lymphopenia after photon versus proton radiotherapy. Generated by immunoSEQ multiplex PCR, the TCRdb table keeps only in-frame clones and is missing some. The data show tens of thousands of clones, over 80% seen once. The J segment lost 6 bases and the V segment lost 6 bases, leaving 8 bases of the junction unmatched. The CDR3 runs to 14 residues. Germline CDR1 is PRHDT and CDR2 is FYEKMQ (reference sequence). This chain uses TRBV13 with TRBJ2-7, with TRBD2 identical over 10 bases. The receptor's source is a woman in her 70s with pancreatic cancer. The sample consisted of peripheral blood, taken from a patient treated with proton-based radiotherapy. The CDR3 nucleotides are TGTGCCAGCAGACGAGCGGGAGGGCCGGTCGAGCAGTACTTC. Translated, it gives CASRRAGGPVEQYF.